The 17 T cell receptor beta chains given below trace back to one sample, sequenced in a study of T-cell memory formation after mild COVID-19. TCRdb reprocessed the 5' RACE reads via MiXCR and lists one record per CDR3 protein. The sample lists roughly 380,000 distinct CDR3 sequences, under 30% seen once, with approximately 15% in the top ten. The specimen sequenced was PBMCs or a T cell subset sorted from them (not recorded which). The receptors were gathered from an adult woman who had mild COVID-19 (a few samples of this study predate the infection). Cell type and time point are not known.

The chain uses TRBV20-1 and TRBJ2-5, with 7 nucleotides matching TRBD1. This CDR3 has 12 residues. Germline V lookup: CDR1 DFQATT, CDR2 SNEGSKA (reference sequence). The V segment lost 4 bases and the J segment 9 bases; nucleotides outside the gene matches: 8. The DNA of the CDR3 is TGCAGTGCTAATAGGGCTCAGGGGGCCCAGTACTTC. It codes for CSANRAQGAQYF.

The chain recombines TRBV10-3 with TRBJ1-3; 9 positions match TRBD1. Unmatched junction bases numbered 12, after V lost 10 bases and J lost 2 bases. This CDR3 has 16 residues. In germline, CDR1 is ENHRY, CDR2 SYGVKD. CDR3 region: CATSGSTGGAGNTIYF. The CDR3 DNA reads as TGTGCCACCTCGGGGAGTACAGGGGGCGCTGGAAACACCATATATTTT.

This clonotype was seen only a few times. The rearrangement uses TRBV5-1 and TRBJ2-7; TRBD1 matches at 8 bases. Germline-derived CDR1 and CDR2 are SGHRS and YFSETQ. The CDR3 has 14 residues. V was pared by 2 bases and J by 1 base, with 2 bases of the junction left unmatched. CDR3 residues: CASSFRGQSYEQYF. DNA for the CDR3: TGCGCCAGCAGCTTCAGGGGGCAATCCTACGAGCAGTACTTC.

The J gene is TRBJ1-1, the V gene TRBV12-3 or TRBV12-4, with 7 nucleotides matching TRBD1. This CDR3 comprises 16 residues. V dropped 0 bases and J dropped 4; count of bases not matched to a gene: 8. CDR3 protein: CASSLALGQGVTEAFF. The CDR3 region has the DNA TGTGCCAGCAGTTTAGCGCTAGGGCAGGGGGTCACTGAAGCTTTCTTT.

CDR3 nucleotide sequence: TGTGCCAGCAGCCTAGGAGAGGGGAGGGAAGCTTTCTTT. It yields the protein CASSLGEGREAFF. The gene calls are TRBV6-5 and TRBJ1-1; D may be TRBD1 (5 bases). The germline gives CDR1 MNHEY, CDR2 SVGAGI. This CDR3 spans 13 amino acids. The germline V and J ends were trimmed by 6 bases and 8 bases, with 16 bases remaining between them.

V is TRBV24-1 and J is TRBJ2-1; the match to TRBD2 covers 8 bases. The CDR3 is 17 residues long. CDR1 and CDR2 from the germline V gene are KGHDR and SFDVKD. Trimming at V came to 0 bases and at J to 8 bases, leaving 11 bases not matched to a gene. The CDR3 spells CATSDLSTGGPSDEQFF. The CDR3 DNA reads TGTGCCACCAGTGATTTGAGTACGGGAGGGCCGAGCGATGAGCAGTTCTTC.

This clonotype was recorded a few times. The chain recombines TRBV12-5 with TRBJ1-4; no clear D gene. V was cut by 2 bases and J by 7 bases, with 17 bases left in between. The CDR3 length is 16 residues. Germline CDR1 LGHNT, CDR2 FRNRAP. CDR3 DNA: TGTGCTAGTGGTTTGCCGTTTGGCCCAGCGGGTGAAAAACTGTTTTTT. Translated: CASGLPFGPAGEKLFF. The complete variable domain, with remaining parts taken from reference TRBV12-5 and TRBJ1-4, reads DARVTQTPRHKVTEMGQEVTMRCQPILGHNTVFWYRQTMMQGLELLAYFRNRAPLDDSGMPKDRFSAEMPDATLATLKIQPSEPRDSAVYFCASGLPFGPAGEKLFFGSGTQLSVL.

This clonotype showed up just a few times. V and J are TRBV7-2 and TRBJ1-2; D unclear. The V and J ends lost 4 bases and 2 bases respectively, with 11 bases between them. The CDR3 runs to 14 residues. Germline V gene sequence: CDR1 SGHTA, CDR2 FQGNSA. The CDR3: CASSSKEGNYGYTF. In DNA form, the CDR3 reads TGTGCCAGCAGCTCGAAGGAGGGAAACTATGGCTACACCTTC.

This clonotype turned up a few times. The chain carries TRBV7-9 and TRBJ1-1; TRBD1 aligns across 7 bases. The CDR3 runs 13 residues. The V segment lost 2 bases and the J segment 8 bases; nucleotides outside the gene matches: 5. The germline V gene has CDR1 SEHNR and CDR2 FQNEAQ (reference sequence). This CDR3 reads CASSLSKDREAFF. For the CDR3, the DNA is TGTGCCAGCAGCTTATCCAAGGACAGGGAAGCTTTCTTT.

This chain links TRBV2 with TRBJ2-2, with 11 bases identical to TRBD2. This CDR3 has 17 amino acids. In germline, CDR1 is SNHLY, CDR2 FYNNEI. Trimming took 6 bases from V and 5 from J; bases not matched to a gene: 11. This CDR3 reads CASSALTSGRGTGELFF. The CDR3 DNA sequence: TGTGCCAGCAGCGCCCTCACTAGCGGGAGAGGAACCGGGGAGCTGTTTTTT.

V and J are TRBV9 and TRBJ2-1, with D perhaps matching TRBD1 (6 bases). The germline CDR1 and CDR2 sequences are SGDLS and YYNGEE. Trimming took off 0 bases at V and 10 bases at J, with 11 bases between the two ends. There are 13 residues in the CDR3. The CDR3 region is CASSVGGGIEQFF. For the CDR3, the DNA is TGTGCCAGCAGCGTAGGAGGGGGAATCGAGCAGTTCTTC.

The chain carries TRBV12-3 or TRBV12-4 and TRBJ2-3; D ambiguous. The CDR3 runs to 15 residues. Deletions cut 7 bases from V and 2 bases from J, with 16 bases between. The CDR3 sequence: CASTPSLRNTDTQYF. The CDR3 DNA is TGTGCCAGCACCCCGAGTTTGAGAAACACAGATACGCAGTATTTT.

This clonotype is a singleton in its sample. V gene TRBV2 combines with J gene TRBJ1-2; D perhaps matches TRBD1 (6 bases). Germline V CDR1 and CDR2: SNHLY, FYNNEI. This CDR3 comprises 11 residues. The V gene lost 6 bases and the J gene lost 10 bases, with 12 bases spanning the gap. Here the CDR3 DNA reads TGTGCCAGCAGGACGGACAGTATCTACACCTTC. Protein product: CASRTDSIYTF.

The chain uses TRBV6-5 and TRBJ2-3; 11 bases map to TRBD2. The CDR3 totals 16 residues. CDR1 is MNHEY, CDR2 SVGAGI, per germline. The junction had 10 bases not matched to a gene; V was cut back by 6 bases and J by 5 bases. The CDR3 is CASSKLSGGEGDTQYF. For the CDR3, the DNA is TGTGCCAGCAGCAAACTTAGCGGGGGGGAGGGAGATACGCAGTATTTT.

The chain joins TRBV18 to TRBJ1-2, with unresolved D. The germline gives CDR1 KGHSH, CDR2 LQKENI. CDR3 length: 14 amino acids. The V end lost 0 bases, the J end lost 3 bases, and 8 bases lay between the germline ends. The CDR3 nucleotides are TGTGCCAGCTCACCACCAGTGGCGGACTATGGCTACACCTTC. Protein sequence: CASSPPVADYGYTF.

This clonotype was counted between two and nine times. CDR3 DNA: TGTGCCAGCAGTTTTGGGCAGGGCACCGGGGAGCTGTTTTTT. Its translation: CASSFGQGTGELFF. The chain carries TRBV12-3 or TRBV12-4 and TRBJ2-2; D possibly corresponds to TRBD1 (5 bases). Trimming stripped 3 bases from V and 4 bases from J, with 9 bases between. The CDR3 is 14 amino acids.

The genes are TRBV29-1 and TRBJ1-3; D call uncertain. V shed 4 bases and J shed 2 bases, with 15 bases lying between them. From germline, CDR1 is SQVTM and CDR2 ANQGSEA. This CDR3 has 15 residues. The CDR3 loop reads CSVVWARKPGNTIYF. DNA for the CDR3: TGCAGCGTTGTTTGGGCACGCAAACCTGGAAACACCATATATTTT.